This passage covers 7 T cell receptor beta chains from one sample sequenced in a study of T-cell memory formation after mild COVID-19. TCRdb itself ran the 5' RACE reads through MiXCR, one entry per CDR3 protein. The repertoire holds some 50,000 distinct CDR3 sequences, with 25% to 30% as singletons. The specimen sequenced was PBMCs or a T cell subset sorted from them (not recorded which). Receptor source: a man between 18 and 35 years old who had mild COVID-19 (a few samples of this study predate the infection). Cell type and time point are not known.

The chain is built from TRBV4-1 and TRBJ1-3; perhaps TRBD1 as D (5 bases). The V and J ends lost 1 base and 8 bases respectively, with 9 bases between them. Per the germline V gene, CDR1 is MGHRA and CDR2 is YSYEKL. The CDR3 length is 13 residues. CDR3: CASSQGGGDTIYF. The DNA of the CDR3 is TGCGCCAGCAGCCAAGGTGGAGGGGACACCATATATTTT.

V and J are TRBV7-9 and TRBJ2-3; TRBD1 is a possible D gene (6 bases). The germline gives CDR1 SEHNR, CDR2 FQNEAQ (reference sequence). The CDR3 loop spans 16 amino acids. Between the trimmed V and J ends, which lost 3 bases and 1 base, there was a span of 14 bases. The CDR3 DNA reads TGTGCCAGCAGCTTGACAGGTCGAGGGGGCACAGATACGCAGTATTTT. Its translation: CASSLTGRGGTDTQYF.

The V and J genes are TRBV2 and TRBJ2-1, with TRBD2 matching over 7 bases. The CDR3 is 14 amino acids. V lost 8 bases and J lost 8; bases outside the gene matches: 12. Per the germline V gene, CDR1 is SNHLY and CDR2 is FYNNEI. CDR3: CASLASGDRDEQFF. In DNA form, the CDR3 reads TGTGCCAGCCTCGCCAGCGGGGATCGGGATGAGCAGTTCTTC.

Only a few counts were recorded for this clonotype. The rearrangement links TRBV6-6 to TRBJ1-1, with unresolved D. The V gene's germline CDR1 is MNHNY and CDR2 SVGAGI (reference sequence). Trimming shortened V by 5 bases and J by 1 base, and 8 bases separated the two germline ends. CDR3 size: 13 residues. Written as DNA, the CDR3 is TGTGCCAGCAGTAAGGACGGGAACACTGAAGCTTTCTTT. Protein sequence: CASSKDGNTEAFF.

CDR3 in amino acids: CASGQADTGELFF. CDR3 nucleotides: TGTGCCAGCGGTCAGGCGGACACCGGGGAGCTGTTTTTT. V usage is TRBV7-9 and J usage is TRBJ2-2; D remains ambiguous. The CDR3 length is 13 residues. The germline V gene has CDR1 SEHNR and CDR2 FQNEAQ (reference sequence). V lost 8 bases to trimming and J lost 3 bases, with 10 bases between them. The complete variable domain, with remaining parts taken from reference TRBV7-9 and TRBJ2-2, reads DTGVSQNPRHKITKRGQNVTFRCDPISEHNRLYWYRQTLGQGPEFLTYFQNEAQLEKSRLLSDRFSAERPKGSFSTLEIQRTEQGDSAMYLCASGQADTGELFFGEGSRLTVL.

V gene TRBV20-1 combines with J gene TRBJ1-2; D is perhaps TRBD1 (5 bases). The CDR3 covers 13 residues. Germline assignment: CDR1 DFQATT and CDR2 SNEGSKA (reference sequence). Trimming left V 6 bases short and J 2 bases short, with 13 bases between. In DNA form, the CDR3 reads TGCAGTGCCACAGGTCCGGAGAACTATGGCTACACCTTC. Translated, it gives CSATGPENYGYTF.

The V call is TRBV7-9, the J call TRBJ2-5; D is ambiguous. The CDR3 spans 16 residues. The germline CDR1 and CDR2 sequences are SEHNR and FQNEAQ (reference sequence). Trimming removed 5 bases at V and 1 base at J, with 17 bases between. In DNA form, the CDR3 reads TGTGCCAGCAGCACCCTTAGGGCCGGATTCCAAGAGACCCAGTACTTC. Amino acids: CASSTLRAGFQETQYF.